Sequencing of this TCR beta chain was carried out in a study of technical replicates of blood from several donors. Measured with immunoSEQ multiplex PCR; TCRdb has only the in-frame clones, and not every one. The sample lists tens of thousands of clones; about 95% were seen once. Trimming shortened V by 1 base and J by 12 bases, and 12 bases separated the two germline ends. Germline V CDR1 and CDR2: LNHNV, YYDKDF (reference sequence). This CDR3 has 13 residues. The J gene is TRBJ1-4, the V gene TRBV15; the D is unclear. Sequenced: T cells isolated from PBMCs. This clonotype was sampled from a human donor in good health. The CDR3 loop reads CATSRVYQEELFF. DNA for the CDR3: TGTGCCACCAGCAGAGTATATCAGGAGGAACTGTTTTTT.